This T cell receptor (beta chain) was identified in a study of T cell responses to AZD1222 COVID-19 vaccine. Data came from immunoSEQ multiplex PCR; TCRdb stores just in-frame clones and leaves some out. In the table there are about 170,000 clones, roughly 92% of which are singletons. Trimming stripped 7 bases from V and 0 bases from J, with 16 bases between. From germline, CDR1 is SGHAT and CDR2 FQNNGV. The CDR3 sequence is 16 residues long. Source: peripheral blood, taken on day 0 of AZD1222 vaccination. This TCR came from an adult in good health. The chain links TRBV11-2 to TRBJ1-3; no definite D call. CDR3 coding DNA: TGTGCCAGCACCAAGAAGGACTGGATCTCTGGAAACACCATATATTTT. Protein sequence: CASTKKDWISGNTIYF.